The source of this TCR beta chain is a study of cytomegalovirus exposure and HLA in healthy donors. In the study overall: A prior study identified 90 million to 120 million unique TCR beta sequences from about 179 million T cells.

A multiplex PCR was run with 60 Vbeta primers and 13 Jbeta primers. The protocol was immunoSEQ multiplex PCR, while the TCRdb copy is restricted to in-frame clones and leaves out a portion. The repertoire holds 130,000 or so clones, with roughly 78% as singletons. Turning to this clone: The antigen is not known.

This CDR3 has 15 amino acids. Germline V gene data show CDR1 as SQVTM and CDR2 as ANQGSEA. With 6 bases clipped from V and 9 bases from J, the junction kept 10 bases outside the gene matches. Study-wide results and caveats: The study listed 164 cytomegalovirus-associated TCR beta chains.

The chain carries TRBV29-1 and TRBJ2-4; 14 nucleotides line up with TRBD2. Sequenced sample: PBMCs. This receptor was taken from a man between 25 and 39 years old in good health and CMV-seronegative. The DNA of the CDR3 is TGCAGCGTCCTGACTAGCGGGAGGGCCACTTTCATTCAGTACTTC. Amino acids: CSVLTSGRATFIQYF.